The present entry profiles one T cell receptor beta chain with its context. A junction boundary mismatches the germline segment, possibly from a read error. This entry belongs to a study of CD8+CD57+ T cells in acquired aplastic anemia. The CDR3 totals 15 residues. CDR1 ENHRY and CDR2 SYGVKD come from the germline V gene. Both TCR beta VDJ combination and CDR3 sequence profiling were carried out. Genomic DNA was the template for this profiling. TCRdb independently ran MiXCR on the reads; one entry per CDR3 protein. The sample contains under 75,000 distinct CDR3 sequences, approximately 51% of which appear only once.

The sequence derives from a human donor in good health, serving as a control. V is TRBV10-3 and J is TRBJ2-3, with D perhaps matching TRBD2 (5 bases). The specimen sequenced was sorted CD4+, CD8+, or CD8+CD57+ T cells (not recorded which) from PBMCs. The CDR3 DNA is TGTGCCGTCAGTGAGACCCAGCGGCGCACAGATACGCAGTATTTT. Translating gives CAVSETQRRTDTQYF.